This T cell receptor beta chain was captured by sequencing in a study of radiation and T cells in renal cell carcinoma. Generated by immunoSEQ multiplex PCR, the TCRdb table keeps only in-frame clones and is missing some. The sample lists 25,000 to 30,000 clones; 81% were seen once. Trimming stripped 6 bases from V and 3 bases from J, with 17 bases between. There are 16 residues in the CDR3. CDR1 and CDR2 (germline): SGHTA, FQGNSA. Time point: blood 2 weeks post-SBRT. Treatment denoted: 15 Gy SBRT to primary tumor, nephrectomy 4 weeks later. This renal cell carcinoma was of the clear cell type. Study findings and constraints: In blood, top tumor clones expanded by 2 weeks, shrinking by 4.

Notes on this clone: Its antigen is still unknown.

The sample was blood, taken from a patient whose treatment included radiotherapy and nephrectomy. This TCR derives from a man in his sixties with renal cell carcinoma. The rearrangement uses TRBV7-2 and TRBJ2-2; D is perhaps TRBD1 or TRBD2 (6 bases each). The CDR3 nucleotides are TGTGCCAGCAGGTCACAAAGGGGGGCGGACACCGGGGAGCTGTTTTTT. Translating gives CASRSQRGADTGELFF.